What follows is one T cell receptor (beta chain) and its context. This clonotype came up once. What antigen it recognizes has not been identified. This clone may be a read error of a much larger clone one base away. The data derive from a study of molecular identifiers for immune sequencing clone quantification (dated by TCRdb to the late 2010s). Regarding the complete study: For a replicate experiment, RNA from approximately 20,000 or 100,000 naive CD8 T cells was divided into five aliquots, and four of the five aliquots were sequenced. CD8 T cells were used in a methods study to benchmark molecular-identifier clustering-based TCR repertoire sequencing (MIDCIRS) and TCR RNA copy counting.

Libraries came from PCR. Sequencer: Illumina HiSeq 4000. Bulk TCR libraries were made following a previously described method, with the TCR primers given in Table S5. Total RNA was purified with the Qiagen AllPrep DNA/RNA kit. Reads from multiple sequencing runs of the same library were pooled before analysis. From the authors' description of their analysis: Reads were retained only if an exact TCR constant sequence was present, and the retained reads were trimmed to 150 nt and grouped according to their 12-nt molecular barcodes. Reads within each barcode group were sub-clustered using a 15% Levenshtein threshold, and quality-weighted consensus sequences were constructed for each RNA molecule. Non-functional sequences were excluded, and lower-count sequences lying one edit away from another sequence were also excluded. On the basis of fitting two negative binomial distributions, barcode sub-clusters with fewer than 20% of the maximum read count were discarded. TCRdb trimmed the raw reads at Q25, called clones with MiXCR and kept productive beta chains. Every entry covers one CDR3 protein and lists the most common genes and DNA from its rows. These V and J calls rely on TCRdb rather than the paper's analysis. The sample contains about 640,000 distinct CDR3 sequences, approximately 20% of them found a single time. The ten largest account for roughly 0.85% of the sample.

Naive CD8 T cell libraries were made from around 18,000 to 910,000 sorted cells using 10%, 30% or 50% of purified RNA. Naive CD8 T cells were FACS-sorted as CD8+CD4-CCR7+CD45RA+ on a BD FACSAria II into RLT Plus buffer. To test detection sensitivity, Jurkat RNA equivalent to nine to ten TCR copies was spiked into samples of about 19,000-1,000,000 naive CD8 T cells. Enrichment of CD8 T cells was performed with RosetteSep CD8+ T Cell Enrichment Cocktail and Ficoll-Paque, after which ACK red cell lysis was carried out. The CDR3, cysteine through phenylalanine, is 16 amino acids long. Only CDR3 DNA remains: 48 bases, in frame from the first base. Broader findings and caveats from the paper: In CMV-specific effector cells, clones with more than 20 RNA copies accounted for over 97% of molecules, whereas in naive cells such clones accounted for under 1%. Spiked-in Jurkat TCR RNA equivalent to a single cell was reported to be detectable even among one million naive CD8 T cells. Identical TCR molecules sharing a barcode could cause highly expanded clone sizes to be underestimated. The naive libraries included spiked-in Jurkat TCR RNA (about ten copies' worth), and this Jurkat TCR RNA is not part of the donor repertoire. Without barcode sub-clustering, chimeric consensus sequences inflated TCR diversity; chimeras reached as high as 47%. Modeling indicated roughly 3.2 TCR RNA copies recovered per cell, compared with 7.5 to 10 by digital PCR, which implies a capture efficiency of 25% to 35%.

The V and J segments used are TRBV21-1 and TRBJ2-7; TRBD2, the table's D call, was not compared with the DNA. TRBV21-1 is listed as a pseudogene. The sequence derives from a human donor in good health. Some libraries in this study had Jurkat cell RNA spiked in. The sample consisted of naive CD8+ T cells from blood, with Jurkat cell RNA spiked in. What the cell subset or site label conveys for this sample: FACS-sorted CD8+CD4-CCR7+CD45RA+ naive T cells. CDR3 reads: CASSKVASGRSYEQYF. The DNA sequence is as follows: TGTGCCAGCAGCAAAGTGGCTAGCGGCCGCTCCTACGAGCAGTACTTC.